Presented here are 28 T cell receptor beta chains from one specimen sequenced in a study of T cell responses to AZD1222 COVID-19 vaccine. The repertoire was sequenced with immunoSEQ multiplex PCR; TCRdb's copy has only in-frame clones and lacks some. The sample yields some 60,000 clones, 70% to 80% seen once. Sequences were derived from peripheral blood, sampled 28 days after the second AZD1222 dose. These receptors were obtained from an adult who received the AZD1222 COVID-19 vaccine.

The chain couples TRBV29-1 to TRBJ2-5; weak D call: TRBD1 (6 bases). Germline assignment: CDR1 SQVTM and CDR2 ANQGSEA. V lost 5 bases to trimming and J lost 3 bases, with 13 bases between them. The CDR3 totals 13 residues. The CDR3 nucleotides are TGCAGCGTTCATGTCCGGGACAAAGAGACCCAGTACTTC. It yields the protein CSVHVRDKETQYF.

This clone was observed a single time. The chain is built from TRBV7-3 and TRBJ1-1; unclear D gene. The CDR3 has 14 residues. V was pared by 5 bases and J by 5 bases, with 15 bases between. The V gene's germline CDR1 is SGHTA and CDR2 FQGTGA. The DNA for the CDR3 is TGTGCCAGCAGCCCCTCAGCCACTGGTACTGAAGCTTTCTTT. Protein sequence: CASSPSATGTEAFF.

This clone was seen a handful of times. The rearrangement links TRBV5-1 to TRBJ2-6, with unresolved D. Trimming took 0 bases from V and 3 from J, leaving 7 bases between them. The CDR3 loop spans 15 amino acids. Germline CDR1 SGHRS, CDR2 YFSETQ. Here the CDR3 reads CASSLGQSGANVLTF. The CDR3 bases are TGCGCCAGCAGCTTGGGACAAAGTGGGGCCAACGTCCTGACTTTC.

For the CDR3, the DNA is TGTGCCAGCAGCTTGAGCAATATGGCTAGCGGGGGAGACACAGATACGCAGTATTTT. Its protein is CASSLSNMASGGDTDTQYF. The chain employs TRBV5-5 and TRBJ2-3, with 10 bases fitting TRBD2. Unmatched junction bases numbered 13, after V lost 1 base and J lost 2 bases. The V gene's germline CDR1 is SGHKS and CDR2 YYEKEE (reference sequence). The CDR3 is 19 residues long.

The chain employs TRBV5-1 and TRBJ2-7, with D perhaps given as TRBD1 or TRBD2 (5 bases each). V lost 4 bases and J 3 bases, leaving 17 bases between the germline ends. Germline loops: CDR1 SGHRS, CDR2 YFSETQ. The CDR3 extends over 15 amino acids. CDR3 protein: CASSEGPRAGYEQYF. The CDR3 coding sequence is TGCGCCAGCAGCGAGGGGCCTCGGGCGGGCTACGAGCAGTACTTC.

CDR3 nucleotide sequence: TGTGCCAGCAGCCCCCGGGACAACTACAATGAGCAGTTCTTC. It yields the protein CASSPRDNYNEQFF. V is TRBV7-2 and J is TRBJ2-1, with D possibly being TRBD1 (6 bases). The ends were cut back, 5 bases at V and 3 bases at J, with 11 bases in the middle. Looked up from germline, CDR1 is SGHTA and CDR2 is FQGNSA. The CDR3 extends over 14 amino acids. Drawing the rest from reference TRBV7-2 and TRBJ2-1, the complete variable domain is GAGVSQSPSNKVTEKGKDVELRCDPISGHTALYWYRQSLGQGLEFLIYFQGNSAPDKSGLPSDRFSAERTGGSVSTLTIQRTQQEDSAVYLCASSPRDNYNEQFFGPGTRLTVL.

The chain couples TRBV14 to TRBJ1-4, with D maybe TRBD1 (5 bases). This CDR3 spans 13 amino acids. Trimming left V 4 bases short and J 5 bases short, with 8 bases between. Germline V gene data show CDR1 as SGHDN and CDR2 as FVKESK. CDR3 DNA sequence: TGTGCCAGCAGCCGGGGGTACAATGAAAAACTGTTTTTT. Encoded protein: CASSRGYNEKLFF.

This chain uses TRBV6-4 with TRBJ1-1; D is unclear. The germline V gene has CDR1 MRHNA and CDR2 SNTAGT. CDR3 size: 14 residues. With 5 bases removed from V and 0 bases from J, the gap between germline ends came to 10 bases. The CDR3 bases are TGTGCCAGCAGTCCCCGGGCGCTGAACACTGAAGCTTTCTTT. Translating it yields CASSPRALNTEAFF.

V usage is TRBV28 and J usage is TRBJ1-2, with a possible D match to TRBD1 (6 bases). V gave up 5 bases and J gave up 2 bases, with 15 bases separating them. The length of the CDR3 is 15 residues. Per the germline V gene, CDR1 is MDHEN and CDR2 is SYDVKM. The CDR3 DNA reads TGTGCCAGCAGTCCCCTGGGGGGCGGGAACTATGGCTACACCTTC. Encoded protein: CASSPLGGGNYGYTF.

The J gene is TRBJ2-1, the V gene TRBV2; 11 bases match TRBD2. This CDR3 comprises 15 residues. Per germline, CDR1 SNHLY and CDR2 FYNNEI. V was clipped by 3 bases and J by 7 bases; unmatched bases: 5. The CDR3 bases are TGTGCCAGCAGTGACCCTAGCGGGGGGCTTAATGAGCAGTTCTTC. Protein: CASSDPSGGLNEQFF.

The gene calls are TRBV24-1 and TRBJ1-2; 7 positions match TRBD1. There are 13 residues in the CDR3. Trimming removed 4 bases from V and 5 bases from J; junction bases left unmatched: 3. CDR1 and CDR2 from the germline V gene are KGHDR and SFDVKD. CDR3 sequence: CATSDSDRYGYTF. CDR3 bases: TGTGCCACCAGTGACTCGGACAGGTATGGCTACACCTTC.

The chain carries TRBV19 and TRBJ1-1; D not resolved. Trimming shortened V by 5 bases and J by 3 bases, and 13 bases separated the two germline ends. The CDR3 runs 14 residues. Germline lookup yields CDR1 LNHDA and CDR2 SQIVND (reference sequence). CDR3 amino acids: CASSPGVRDTEAFF. In nucleotides, the CDR3 is TGTGCCAGTAGTCCTGGGGTAAGGGACACTGAAGCTTTCTTT.

The genes are TRBV19 and TRBJ2-2; D unresolved. V shed 6 bases and J shed 6 bases, with 11 bases lying between them. This CDR3 has 13 amino acids. The germline CDR1 and CDR2 sequences are LNHDA and SQIVND (reference sequence). The CDR3 sequence is CASRTMTPGELFF. The CDR3 coding sequence is TGTGCCAGTAGAACCATGACCCCCGGGGAGCTGTTTTTT.

V gene TRBV11-1 combines with J gene TRBJ2-3; 8 bases match TRBD2. The length of the CDR3 is 16 residues. V shed 2 bases and J 4 bases; nucleotides not matched to a gene: 8. The germline V gene encodes CDR1 SGHAT and CDR2 FQDESV (reference sequence). CDR3 in DNA: TGTGCCAGCAGCTTATATAGCGGGGAGGTCGCAGATACGCAGTATTTT. Protein sequence: CASSLYSGEVADTQYF.

The genes are TRBV6-6 and TRBJ1-2; possibly TRBD1 for D (6 bases). Germline-derived CDR1 and CDR2 are MNHNY and SVGAGI (reference sequence). CDR3 size: 17 residues. With 5 bases removed from V and 1 base from J, the gap between germline ends came to 20 bases. Written as DNA, the CDR3 is TGTGCCAGCAGTCGAGGGGGAGGACAGCGACTTAACTATGGCTACACCTTC. Amino acids: CASSRGGGQRLNYGYTF.

The chain has TRBV28 and TRBJ1-2; possible D gene TRBD1, 6 bases. Germline loops: CDR1 MDHEN, CDR2 SYDVKM. The ends were cut back, 5 bases at V and 8 bases at J, with 18 bases in the middle. CDR3 length equals 14 residues. CDR3 sequence (DNA): TGTGCCAGCAGTCCCCCTGGGCAGGGGTGGGGCTACACCTTC. Translation: CASSPPGQGWGYTF.

The rearrangement uses TRBV6-5 and TRBJ1-5, with D perhaps TRBD1 (5 bases). CDR1 is MNHEY and CDR2 is SVGAGI in the germline V gene. This CDR3 has 14 amino acids. The ends were cut back, 6 bases at V and 0 bases at J, with 9 bases in the middle. CDR3 nucleotides: TGTGCCAGCAGGCGACAGAATAGCAATCAGCCCCAGCATTTT. It codes for CASRRQNSNQPQHF.

This clone is judged medium-sized. V gene TRBV11-1 combines with J gene TRBJ2-7, with TRBD1 matching 7 bases. This CDR3 region has 16 residues. Looked up from germline, CDR1 is SGHAT and CDR2 is FQDESV (reference sequence). The V gene end was trimmed by 5 bases and the J gene end by 3 bases; junction bases not matched to a gene: 13. CDR3 bases: TGTGCCAGCAGCCCCAACGGACAGGTTAGGGGCTACGAGCAGTACTTC. Translating it yields CASSPNGQVRGYEQYF.

This clone was seen a few times. The rearrangement joins TRBV11-3 to TRBJ2-1, with 7 bases lining up with TRBD2. V shed 7 bases and J 4 bases; nucleotides not matched to a gene: 4. From germline, CDR1 is SGHNT and CDR2 YENEEA. This CDR3 is built from 13 residues. CDR3 nucleotide sequence: TGTGCCAGCACCCCCGGGGGGTACAATGAGCAGTTCTTC. This encodes CASTPGGYNEQFF.

This clone showed up just once. The chain couples TRBV25-1 to TRBJ1-2; D is uncertain. The V end was cut by 3 bases, the J end by 4 bases, with 9 bases between. From germline, CDR1 is MGHDK and CDR2 SYGVNS. This CDR3 spans 13 amino acids. The CDR3 sequence: CASSDPDGYGYTF. The CDR3 DNA follows: TGTGCCAGCAGTGATCCGGATGGCTATGGCTACACCTTC.

This chain links TRBV9 with TRBJ2-7, with 8 positions matching TRBD1. After removal of 0 bases from V and 3 bases from J, the junction contained 5 bases not matched to a gene. The germline V gene encodes CDR1 SGDLS and CDR2 YYNGEE. The CDR3 spans 15 residues. CDR3 DNA sequence: TGTGCCAGCAGCGTAGGGACAGGGCCCGTCTACGAGCAGTACTTC. Protein sequence: CASSVGTGPVYEQYF.

This chain links TRBV19 with TRBJ1-1; TRBD1 might be the D (5 bases). CDR3 length: 14 residues. Per the germline V gene, CDR1 is LNHDA and CDR2 is SQIVND (reference sequence). Trimming stripped 3 bases from V and 7 bases from J, with 15 bases between. CDR3 coding DNA: TGTGCCAGTAGTATTGACAGATCCACACGTGAAGCTTTCTTT. It is translated as CASSIDRSTREAFF. Together with reference TRBV19 and TRBJ1-1, the CDR3 gives the full variable domain: DGGITQSPKYLFRKEGQNVTLSCEQNLNHDAMYWYRQDPGQGLRLIYYSQIVNDFQKGDIAEGYSVSREKKESFPLTVTSAQKNPTAFYLCASSIDRSTREAFFGQGTRLTVV.

The chain joins TRBV6-5 to TRBJ2-2; 9 bases fit TRBD1. The CDR3 is 15 amino acids. The ends lost 5 bases at V and 8 bases at J; junction bases unmatched: 9. Germline CDR1 reads MNHEY; CDR2 reads SVGAGI. CDR3 protein: CASSNRGPGRGELFF. In nucleotides, the CDR3 is TGTGCCAGCAGTAACAGGGGGCCAGGCCGGGGGGAGCTGTTTTTT.

This clone was recorded a few times. This CDR3 reads CASSAGKGLHTGELFF. The CDR3 bases are TGTGCCAGCAGTGCGGGGAAAGGACTCCACACCGGGGAGCTGTTTTTT. V usage is TRBV6-4 and J usage is TRBJ2-2, with a tentative D call TRBD2 (5 bases). The CDR3 extends over 16 amino acids. V lost 4 bases to trimming and J lost 3 bases, with 15 bases between them. Germline loops: CDR1 MRHNA, CDR2 SNTAGT.

This clone was seen more than once but under ten times. This chain joins TRBV6-5 and TRBJ2-7; 7 bases map to TRBD1. The germline gives CDR1 MNHEY, CDR2 SVGAGI. Germline trimming cut 0 bases from V and 1 base from J; bases unmatched to any gene: 6. The CDR3 runs 16 residues. This CDR3 reads CASSYSDRVLSYEQYF. CDR3 coding DNA: TGTGCCAGCAGTTACTCCGACAGGGTTCTTTCCTACGAGCAGTACTTC.

The rearrangement uses TRBV4-3 and TRBJ1-4; D is unclear. The CDR3 extends over 14 amino acids. V dropped 0 bases and J dropped 5 bases, with 7 bases sitting between them. CDR1 LGHNA and CDR2 YSLEER come from the germline V gene. Here the CDR3 DNA reads TGCGCCAGCAGCCAAGATGAAGGCAATGAAAAACTGTTTTTT. Protein sequence: CASSQDEGNEKLFF.

The chain joins TRBV12-5 to TRBJ2-1; no clear D gene. The CDR3 contains 13 residues. The ends were cut back, 4 bases at V and 3 bases at J, with 7 bases in the middle. Germline CDR1 reads LGHNT; CDR2 reads FRNRAP. Here the CDR3 reads CASGSGHYNEQFF. The CDR3 region has the DNA TGTGCTAGTGGTTCCGGGCACTACAATGAGCAGTTCTTC. The full variable domain, with the rest looked up from reference TRBV12-5 and TRBJ2-1, is DARVTQTPRHKVTEMGQEVTMRCQPILGHNTVFWYRQTMMQGLELLAYFRNRAPLDDSGMPKDRFSAEMPDATLATLKIQPSEPRDSAVYFCASGSGHYNEQFFGPGTRLTVL.

The J gene is TRBJ1-1, the V gene TRBV28, with D unclear. Germline CDR1 MDHEN, CDR2 SYDVKM. Deletions cut 5 bases from V and 12 bases from J, with 22 bases between. The CDR3 is 14 amino acids. DNA of the CDR3: TGTGCCAGCAGTCACCGACAATCCGTCCCCGAAACTTTCTTT. Translation gives CASSHRQSVPETFF.